This T cell receptor (beta chain) was sequenced during a study of cytomegalovirus exposure and HLA in healthy donors. Data came from immunoSEQ multiplex PCR; TCRdb stores just in-frame clones and leaves some out. The sample contains some 130,000 clones, roughly 89% of which appear only once. Germline V gives CDR1 SNHLY, CDR2 FYNNEI. The CDR3 has 14 residues. V lost 4 bases, J lost 3 bases, and 12 bases lay in between. The V call is TRBV2, the J call TRBJ2-5, with a tentative D call TRBD1 (5 bases). The clonotype was recovered from a woman aged 18-35 years in good health and CMV-seronegative. Input material: PBMCs. The CDR3: CASSGEQGKETQYF. CDR3 sequence (DNA): TGTGCCAGCAGTGGAGAGCAGGGAAAAGAGACCCAGTACTTC.